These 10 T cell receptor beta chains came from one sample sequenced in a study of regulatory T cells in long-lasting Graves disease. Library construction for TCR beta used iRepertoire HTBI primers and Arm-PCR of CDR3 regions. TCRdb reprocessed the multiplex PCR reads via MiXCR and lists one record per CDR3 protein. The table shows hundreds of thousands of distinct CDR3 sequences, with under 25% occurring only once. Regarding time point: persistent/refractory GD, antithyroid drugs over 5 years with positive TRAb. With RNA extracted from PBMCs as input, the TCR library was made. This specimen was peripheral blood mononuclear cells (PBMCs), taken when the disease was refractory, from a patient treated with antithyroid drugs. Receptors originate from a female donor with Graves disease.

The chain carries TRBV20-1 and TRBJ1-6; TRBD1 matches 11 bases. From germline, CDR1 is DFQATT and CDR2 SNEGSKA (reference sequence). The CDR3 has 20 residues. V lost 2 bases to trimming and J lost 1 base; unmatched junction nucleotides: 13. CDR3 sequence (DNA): TGCAGTGCTAGACCCGTGGTGGACAGGGGGCTTTCTTCCTATAATTCACCCCTCCACTTT. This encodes CSARPVVDRGLSSYNSPLHF.

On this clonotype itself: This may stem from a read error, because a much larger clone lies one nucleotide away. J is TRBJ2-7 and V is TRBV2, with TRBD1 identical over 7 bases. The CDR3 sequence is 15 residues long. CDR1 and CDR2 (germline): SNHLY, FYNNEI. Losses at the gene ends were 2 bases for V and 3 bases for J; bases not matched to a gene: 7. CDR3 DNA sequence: TGTGCCAGCAGTGAACCGGACAGGACCAACTACGAGCAGTACTTC. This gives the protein CASSEPDRTNYEQYF.

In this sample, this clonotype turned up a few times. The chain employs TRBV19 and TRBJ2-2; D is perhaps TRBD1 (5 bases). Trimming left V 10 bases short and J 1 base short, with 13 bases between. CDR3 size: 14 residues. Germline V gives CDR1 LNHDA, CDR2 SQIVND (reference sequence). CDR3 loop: CATQDRRNTGELFF. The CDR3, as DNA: TGTGCCACCCAAGACAGAAGGAACACCGGGGAGCTGTTTTTT.

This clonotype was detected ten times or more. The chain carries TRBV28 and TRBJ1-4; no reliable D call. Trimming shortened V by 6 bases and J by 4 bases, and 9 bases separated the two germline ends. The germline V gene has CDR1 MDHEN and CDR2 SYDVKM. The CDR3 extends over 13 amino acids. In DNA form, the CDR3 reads TGTGCCAGCAGCGAAGCGTTTAATGAAAAACTGTTTTTT. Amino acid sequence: CASSEAFNEKLFF.

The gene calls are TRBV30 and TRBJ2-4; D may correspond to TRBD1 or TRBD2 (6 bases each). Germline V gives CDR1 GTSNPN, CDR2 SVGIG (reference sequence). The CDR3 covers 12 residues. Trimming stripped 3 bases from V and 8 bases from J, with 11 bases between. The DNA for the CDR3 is TGTGCCTGGAGCCCAGGGGAGGACATTCAGTACTTC. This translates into CAWSPGEDIQYF. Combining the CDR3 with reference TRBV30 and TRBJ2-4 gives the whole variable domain SQTIHQWPATLVQPVGSPLSLECTVEGTSNPNLYWYRQAAGRGLQLLFYSVGIGQISSEVPQNLSASRPQDRQFILSSKKLLLSDSGFYLCAWSPGEDIQYFGAGTRLSVL.

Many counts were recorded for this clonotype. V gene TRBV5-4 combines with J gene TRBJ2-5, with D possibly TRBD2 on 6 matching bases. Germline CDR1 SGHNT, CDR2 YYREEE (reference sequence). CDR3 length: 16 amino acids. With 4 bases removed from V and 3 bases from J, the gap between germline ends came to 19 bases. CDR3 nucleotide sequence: TGTGCCAGCAGCCTCCCGGGACTCCTCGGGAAAGAGACCCAGTACTTC. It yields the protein CASSLPGLLGKETQYF.

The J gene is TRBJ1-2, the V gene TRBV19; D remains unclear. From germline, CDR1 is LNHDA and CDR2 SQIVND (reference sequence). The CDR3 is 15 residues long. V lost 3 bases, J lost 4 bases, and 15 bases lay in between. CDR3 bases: TGTGCCAGTAGTATCCCCTCGGCGTTTATCTATGGCTACACCTTC. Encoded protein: CASSIPSAFIYGYTF. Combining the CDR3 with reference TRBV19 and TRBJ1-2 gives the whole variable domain DGGITQSPKYLFRKEGQNVTLSCEQNLNHDAMYWYRQDPGQGLRLIYYSQIVNDFQKGDIAEGYSVSREKKESFPLTVTSAQKNPTAFYLCASSIPSAFIYGYTFGSGTRLTVV.

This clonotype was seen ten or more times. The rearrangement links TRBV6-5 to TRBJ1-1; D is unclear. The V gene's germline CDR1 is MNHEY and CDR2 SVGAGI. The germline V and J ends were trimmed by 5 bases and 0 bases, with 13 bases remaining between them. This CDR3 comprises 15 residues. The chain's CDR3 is CASSNLGQLNTEAFF. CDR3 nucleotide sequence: TGTGCCAGCAGTAACTTAGGGCAGCTGAACACTGAAGCTTTCTTT.

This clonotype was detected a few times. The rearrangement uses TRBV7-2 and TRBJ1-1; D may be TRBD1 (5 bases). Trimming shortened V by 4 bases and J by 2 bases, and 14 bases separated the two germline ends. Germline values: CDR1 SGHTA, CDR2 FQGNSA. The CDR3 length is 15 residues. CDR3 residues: CASSWISTANTEAFF. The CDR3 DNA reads TGTGCCAGCAGCTGGATATCGACAGCAAACACTGAAGCTTTCTTT.

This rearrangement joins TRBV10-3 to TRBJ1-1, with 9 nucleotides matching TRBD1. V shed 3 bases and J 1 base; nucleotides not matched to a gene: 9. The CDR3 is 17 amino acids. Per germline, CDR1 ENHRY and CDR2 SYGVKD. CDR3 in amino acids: CAISDNPGQGGNTEAFF. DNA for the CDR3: TGTGCCATCAGTGATAATCCGGGACAGGGCGGGAACACTGAAGCTTTCTTT.